These T cell receptor beta chains were read from a single sample in a study of cytomegalovirus exposure and HLA in healthy donors. The method was immunoSEQ multiplex PCR; TCRdb's version includes in-frame clones alone and lacks a portion of them. The repertoire holds about 220,000 clones, approximately 88% seen once, with roughly 0.66% in the top ten. Sequencing input: PBMCs. The receptors stem from a boy between 2 and 10 years old in good health and CMV-seronegative. Both conserved end residues are part of each CDR3. D genes are given only for firm matches. Only some rows state a clone size, as once, few, many or a class for expanded clones.

>TRBV9|once|TRBD1|TRBJ1-1
CASSAPGGSTEAFF
TGTGCCAGCAGCGCCCCAGGGGGCTCCACTGAAGCTTTCTTT
>TRBV10-2|.|.|TRBJ1-2
CASSAGYLDAYGYTF
TGCGCCAGCAGTGCAGGGTACCTCGACGCCTATGGCTACACCTTC
>TRBV6-5|.|TRBD1|TRBJ2-5
CASSPRTGPETQYF
TGTGCCAGCAGTCCCCGGACAGGGCCAGAGACCCAGTACTTC
>TRBV7-8|.|TRBD2|TRBJ2-1
CASSFKLGSGGSYNEQFF
TGTGCCAGCAGCTTTAAGTTAGGTAGCGGGGGATCCTACAATGAGCAGTTCTTC
>TRBV6-5|.|.|TRBJ2-3
CASSYMGGTRQDTQYF
TGTGCCAGCAGTTACATGGGAGGGACACGGCAAGATACGCAGTATTTT
>TRBV7-9|.|TRBD2|TRBJ2-1
CASSLRLAAYNEQFF
TGTGCCAGCAGCTTAAGGCTAGCGGCCTACAATGAGCAGTTCTTC
>TRBV12-5|once|.|TRBJ2-1
CASGLVQVEQFF
TGTGCTAGTGGTTTGGTGCAGGTTGAGCAGTTCTTC
>TRBV25-1|.|.|TRBJ1-3
CASREWGAGNTIYF
TGTGCCAGCAGGGAGTGGGGGGCTGGAAACACCATATATTTT
>TRBV4-2|few|TRBD2|TRBJ2-7
CASSQGAGSYEQYF
TGTGCCAGCAGCCAAGGAGCGGGATCCTACGAGCAGTACTTC
>TRBV5-8|.|TRBD1|TRBJ1-6
CASSRDRDYNSPLHF
TGTGCCAGCAGCCGGGACAGGGACTATAATTCACCCCTCCACTTT
>TRBV5-4|.|.|TRBJ1-3
CASSWGGAAGNTIYF
TGTGCCAGCAGCTGGGGGGGGGCGGCTGGAAACACCATATATTTT
>TRBV6-1|.|TRBD1|TRBJ1-2
CASSSSGETGGGYTF
TGTGCCAGCAGCTCATCGGGGGAAACAGGGGGCGGCTACACCTTC
>TRBV2|once|.|TRBJ1-3
CASNAGTSNTIYF
TGTGCCAGCAACGCAGGCACGTCAAACACCATATATTTT
>TRBV5-1|few|.|TRBJ1-5
CASSLEGSDQPQHF
TGCGCCAGCAGCTTGGAGGGGTCGGATCAGCCCCAGCATTTT
>TRBV29-1|.|.|TRBJ2-1
CSVPGVSEQFF
TGCAGCGTGCCCGGTGTCTCAGAGCAGTTCTTC
>TRBV15|.|TRBD2|TRBJ2-2
CATKTGLAGGSGELFF
TGTGCCACCAAGACCGGACTAGCGGGGGGGTCCGGGGAGCTGTTTTTT
>TRBV27|.|.|TRBJ2-3
CASSLYALTSTDTQYF
TGTGCCAGCAGTTTATATGCGCTTACTAGCACAGATACGCAGTATTTT
>TRBV7-8|.|TRBD1|TRBJ1-5
CASSFTGVDQPQHF
TGTGCCAGCAGCTTTACAGGGGTCGATCAGCCCCAGCATTTT
>TRBV7-9|.|TRBD1|TRBJ1-5
CASVPGTGGRNQPQHF
TGTGCCTCGGTCCCTGGGACAGGGGGCCGCAATCAGCCCCAGCATTTT
>TRBV5-5|few|.|TRBJ2-2
CASRGLPNTGELFF
TGTGCCAGCAGGGGACTTCCGAACACCGGGGAGCTGTTTTTT
>TRBV20-1|.|.|TRBJ1-1
CSAPGAQGAFF
TGCAGTGCTCCAGGGGCCCAGGGAGCTTTCTTT
>TRBV5-1|.|.|TRBJ1-2
CASSLVPGNYGYTF
TGCGCCAGCAGCTTGGTTCCAGGGAACTATGGCTACACCTTC
>TRBV7-9|once|.|TRBJ2-1
CASSPTGTSSYNEQFF
TGTGCCAGCAGCCCCACCGGGACTTCGTCCTACAATGAGCAGTTCTTC
>TRBV27|.|TRBD2|TRBJ2-5
CASSPGTSGRETQYF
TGTGCCAGCAGTCCGGGGACTAGCGGCCGGGAGACCCAGTACTTC
>TRBV19|.|.|TRBJ2-7
CASRVSSSYEQYF
TGTGCCTCACGGGTCTCGAGCTCCTACGAGCAGTACTTC
>TRBV2|few|TRBD1|TRBJ1-5
CASRTGTNQPQHF
TGTGCCAGCAGGACAGGGACAAATCAGCCCCAGCATTTT
>TRBV6-6|.|TRBD1|TRBJ1-2
CASSYSTGGYGYTF
TGTGCCAGCAGTTACTCGACAGGGGGCTATGGCTACACCTTC
>TRBV27|.|.|TRBJ2-7
CASSRTGTYEQYF
TGTGCCAGCTCCCGTACAGGGACCTACGAGCAGTACTTC
>TRBV5-1|.|.|TRBJ1-1
CASSHTPPGNTEAFF
TGCGCCAGCAGCCATACCCCCCCCGGGAACACTGAAGCTTTCTTT
>TRBV5-6|.|.|TRBJ1-2
CASSFGQPSYGYTF
TGTGCCAGCAGCTTTGGACAGCCATCCTATGGCTACACCTTC
>TRBV2|.|.|TRBJ1-2
CASSPLSANYGYTF
TGTGCCAGCAGTCCCCTCTCGGCTAACTATGGCTACACCTTC
>TRBV4-1|once|TRBD2|TRBJ2-5
CASSQPGGSGRAETQYF
TGCGCCAGCAGCCAACCCGGCGGAAGCGGGAGGGCCGAGACCCAGTACTTC
>TRBV13|.|TRBD2|TRBJ2-7
CASSFASGGSYEQYF
TGTGCCAGCAGCTTCGCCAGCGGGGGAAGTTACGAGCAGTACTTC
>TRBV11-2|.|TRBD1|TRBJ2-5
CASSSIDRVGQETQYF
TGTGCCAGCAGCTCCATCGACAGGGTGGGCCAAGAGACCCAGTACTTC
>TRBV13|.|.|TRBJ1-1
CASSSVGGNTEAFF
TGTGCCAGCAGCTCCGTCGGTGGGAACACTGAAGCTTTCTTT
>TRBV27|.|TRBD1|TRBJ2-3
CASRSIMQYSRDRVWDTQYF
TGTGCCAGCAGGAGTATAATGCAGTACTCACGGGACAGGGTTTGGGATACGCAGTATTTT
>TRBV4-1|.|TRBD2|TRBJ2-7
CASSHNFDGTSGTYF
TGCGCCAGCAGCCACAACTTTGATGGGACTAGCGGGACGTACTTC
>TRBV5-4|.|TRBD2|TRBJ2-5
CASSLELAGVQETQYF
TGTGCCAGCAGCTTGGAACTAGCGGGGGTCCAAGAGACCCAGTACTTC
>TRBV29-1|.|TRBD2|TRBJ2-2
CSVDSSGSGTGELFF
TGCAGCGTTGATAGCAGCGGGAGCGGCACCGGGGAGCTGTTTTTT
>TRBV6-5|.|.|TRBJ2-3
CASSSSTDTQYF
TGTGCCAGCAGCTCCAGCACAGATACGCAGTATTTT
>TRBV4-1|once|.|TRBJ2-3
CASSQVERTDTQYF
TGCGCCAGCAGCCAAGTTGAGCGCACAGATACGCAGTATTTT
>TRBV2|few|.|TRBJ2-3
CASSTQGAASGIRADTQYF
TGTGCCAGCAGTACACAGGGGGCGGCTAGCGGGATAAGGGCGGATACGCAGTATTTT
>TRBV11-2|.|.|TRBJ1-1
CASSLRGGGYMNTEAFF
TGTGCCAGCAGCTTACGGGGAGGGGGTTACATGAACACTGAAGCTTTCTTT
>TRBV25-1|.|.|TRBJ1-2
CASTMGGYTF
TGTGCCAGTACTATGGGTGGCTACACCTTC
>TRBV6-6|.|TRBD2|TRBJ2-5
CASSYIRGGSQETQYF
TGTGCCAGCAGTTACATTCGCGGGGGGAGCCAAGAGACCCAGTACTTC
>TRBV7-8|.|TRBD2|TRBJ2-7
CASSLVGSGRSYEQYF
TGTGCCAGCAGCTTAGTAGGTAGCGGGAGGTCCTACGAGCAGTACTTC
>TRBV7-8|once|TRBD2|TRBJ2-1
CASSEGQRGVNEQFF
TGTGCCAGCAGCGAGGGCCAGCGGGGGGTAAATGAGCAGTTCTTC
>TRBV5-1|.|.|TRBJ1-4
CASSSTGLRATNEKLFF
TGCGCCAGCAGCTCGACAGGTCTCCGTGCAACTAATGAAAAACTGTTTTTT
>TRBV30|.|.|TRBJ1-1
CAWSSVFSEAFF
TGTGCCTGGAGTTCTGTTTTTTCTGAAGCTTTCTTT
>TRBV20-1|.|.|TRBJ2-5
CSARAQETQYF
TGCAGTGCTAGGGCCCAAGAGACCCAGTACTTC
>TRBV18|.|.|TRBJ2-7
CASSPPREAGESYEQYF
TGTGCCAGCTCACCACCCCGGGAGGCAGGGGAGTCCTACGAGCAGTACTTC
>TRBV7-9|.|.|TRBJ2-7
CASSLTHEPYEQYF
TGTGCCAGCAGCTTAACCCACGAGCCCTACGAGCAGTACTTC
>TRBV9|.|.|TRBJ1-1
CASSRQDREAFF
TGTGCCAGCAGTCGACAGGATCGGGAAGCTTTCTTT
>TRBV6-5|.|.|TRBJ1-1
CASSYEAEAFF
TGTGCCAGCAGTTACGAGGCTGAAGCTTTCTTT
>TRBV5-4|.|.|TRBJ2-5
CASSPRGVGGETQYF
TGTGCCAGCAGCCCCAGGGGAGTGGGAGGGGAGACCCAGTACTTC
>TRBV2|once|TRBD2|TRBJ2-4
CASSQSFGGGIQYF
TGTGCCAGCAGCCAATCTTTCGGGGGGGGCATTCAGTACTTC